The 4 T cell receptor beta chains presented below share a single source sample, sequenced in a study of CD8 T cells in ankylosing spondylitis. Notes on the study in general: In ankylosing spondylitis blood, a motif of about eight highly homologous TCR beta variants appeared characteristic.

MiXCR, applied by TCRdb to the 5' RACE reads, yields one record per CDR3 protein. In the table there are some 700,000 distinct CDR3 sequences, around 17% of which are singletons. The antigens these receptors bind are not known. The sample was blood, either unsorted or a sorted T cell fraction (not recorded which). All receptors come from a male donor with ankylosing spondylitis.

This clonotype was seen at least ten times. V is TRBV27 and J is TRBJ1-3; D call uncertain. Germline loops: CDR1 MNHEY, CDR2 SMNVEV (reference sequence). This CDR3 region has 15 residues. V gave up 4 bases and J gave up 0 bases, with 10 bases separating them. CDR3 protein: CASSSDGSSGNTIYF. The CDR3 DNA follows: TGTGCCAGCAGTTCTGACGGGAGCTCTGGAAACACCATATATTTT.

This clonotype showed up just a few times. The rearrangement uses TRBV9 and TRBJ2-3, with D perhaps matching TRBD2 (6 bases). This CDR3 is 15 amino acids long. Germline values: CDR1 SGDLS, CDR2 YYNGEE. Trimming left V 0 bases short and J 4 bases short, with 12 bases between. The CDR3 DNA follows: TGTGCCAGCAGCGTAGCGGGACTCCCAGCAGATACGCAGTATTTT. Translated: CASSVAGLPADTQYF.

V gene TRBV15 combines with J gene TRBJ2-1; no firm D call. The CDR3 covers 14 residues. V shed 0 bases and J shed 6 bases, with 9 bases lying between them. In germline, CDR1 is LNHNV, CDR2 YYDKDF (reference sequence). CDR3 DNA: TGTGCCACCAGCAGAGACCCCGGCCGCAATGAGCAGTTCTTC. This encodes CATSRDPGRNEQFF.

The CDR3 is CASSVAGVPGIQYF. CDR3 DNA: TGTGCCAGCAGTGTCGCGGGGGTTCCGGGCATTCAGTACTTC. This chain uses TRBV6-1 with TRBJ2-4, with 7 bases fitting TRBD2. The J segment lost 9 bases and the V segment lost 4 bases, leaving 9 bases of the junction unmatched. Per germline, CDR1 MNHNS and CDR2 SASEGT. The CDR3 spans 14 residues.